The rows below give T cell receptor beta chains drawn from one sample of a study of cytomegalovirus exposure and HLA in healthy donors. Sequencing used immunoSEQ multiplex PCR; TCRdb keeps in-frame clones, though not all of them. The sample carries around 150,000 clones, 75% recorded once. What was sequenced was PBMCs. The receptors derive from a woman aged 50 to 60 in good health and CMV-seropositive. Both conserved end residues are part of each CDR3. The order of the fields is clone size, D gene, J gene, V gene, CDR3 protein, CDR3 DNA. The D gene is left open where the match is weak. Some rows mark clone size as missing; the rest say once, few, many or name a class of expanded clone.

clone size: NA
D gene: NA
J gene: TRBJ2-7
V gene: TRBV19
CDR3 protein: CASSNPRTAEQYF
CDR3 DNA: TGTGCCAGTAGCAACCCTAGGACAGCTGAGCAGTACTTC

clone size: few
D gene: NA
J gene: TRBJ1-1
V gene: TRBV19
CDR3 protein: CASSAVMNTEAFF
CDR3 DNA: TGTGCCAGTAGTGCGGTTATGAACACTGAAGCTTTCTTT

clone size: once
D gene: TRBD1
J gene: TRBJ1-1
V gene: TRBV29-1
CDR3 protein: CSVDGTGGWTEAFF
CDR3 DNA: TGCAGCGTTGACGGGACAGGGGGCTGGACTGAAGCTTTCTTT

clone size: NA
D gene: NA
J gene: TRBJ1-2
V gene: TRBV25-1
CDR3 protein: CASSGHGDIVYGYTF
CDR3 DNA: TGTGCCAGCAGTGGCCATGGGGACATTGTATATGGCTACACCTTC

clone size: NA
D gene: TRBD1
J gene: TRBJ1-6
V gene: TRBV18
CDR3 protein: CASSPGTGHSPLHF
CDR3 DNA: TGTGCCAGCTCACCCGGGACAGGGCACTCACCCCTCCACTTT

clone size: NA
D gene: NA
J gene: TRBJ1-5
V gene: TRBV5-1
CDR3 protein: CASSLDGRDNQPQHF
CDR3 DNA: TGCGCCAGCAGCTTGGACGGCAGGGACAATCAGCCCCAGCATTTT

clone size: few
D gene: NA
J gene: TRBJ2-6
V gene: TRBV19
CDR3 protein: CASSIPGSGANVLTF
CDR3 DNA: TGTGCCAGTAGTATCCCGGGCTCTGGGGCCAACGTCCTGACTTTC

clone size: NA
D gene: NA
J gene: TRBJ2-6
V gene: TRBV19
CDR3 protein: CASSKGTRGSGANVLTF
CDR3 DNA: TGTGCCAGTAGTAAGGGGACACGCGGCTCTGGGGCCAACGTCCTGACTTTC

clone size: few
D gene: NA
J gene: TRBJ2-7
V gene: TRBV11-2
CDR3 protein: CASSLDRDEQYF
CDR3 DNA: TGTGCCAGCAGCTTAGACAGGGACGAGCAGTACTTC

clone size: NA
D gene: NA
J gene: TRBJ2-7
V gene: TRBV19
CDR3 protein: CASTPPGSYEQYF
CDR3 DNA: TGTGCCAGTACCCCCCCGGGATCCTACGAGCAGTACTTC

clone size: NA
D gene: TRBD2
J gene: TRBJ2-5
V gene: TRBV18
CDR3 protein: CASSPPRGGLETQYF
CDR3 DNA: TGTGCCAGCTCACCACCACGCGGGGGGCTGGAGACCCAGTACTTC

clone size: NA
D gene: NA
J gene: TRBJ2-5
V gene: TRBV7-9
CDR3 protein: CASSLGTGWETQYF
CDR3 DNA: TGTGCCAGCAGCTTAGGAACAGGGTGGGAGACCCAGTACTTC

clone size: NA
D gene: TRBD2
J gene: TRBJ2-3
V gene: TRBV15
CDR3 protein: CATSRDEGAGAGSQYF
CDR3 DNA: TGTGCCACCAGCAGAGATGAAGGAGCGGGGGCCGGGTCGCAGTATTTT

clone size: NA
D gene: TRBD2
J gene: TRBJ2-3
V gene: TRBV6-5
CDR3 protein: CATSRGGITDTQYF
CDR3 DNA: TGTGCCACCTCGCGGGGGGGGATCACAGATACGCAGTATTTT

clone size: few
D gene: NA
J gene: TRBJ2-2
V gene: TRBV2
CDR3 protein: CASRVGLAFGELFF
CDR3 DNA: TGTGCCAGCAGAGTTGGGTTAGCCTTCGGGGAGCTGTTTTTT

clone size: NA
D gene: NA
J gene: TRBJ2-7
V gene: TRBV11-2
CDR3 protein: CASSLASRGRPRQYF
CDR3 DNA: TGTGCCAGCAGCTTAGCTTCCAGGGGCCGACCGAGGCAGTACTTC

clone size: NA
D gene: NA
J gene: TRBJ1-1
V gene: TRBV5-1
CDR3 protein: CASSLEGGVNTEAFF
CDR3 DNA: TGCGCCAGCAGCTTGGAAGGAGGGGTGAACACTGAAGCTTTCTTT

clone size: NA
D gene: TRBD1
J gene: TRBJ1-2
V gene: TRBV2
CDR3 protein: CASSQQGAGGYTF
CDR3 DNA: TGTGCCAGCAGTCAACAGGGGGCGGGTGGCTACACCTTC

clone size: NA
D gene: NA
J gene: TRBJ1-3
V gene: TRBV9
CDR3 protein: CASSPQLDTIYF
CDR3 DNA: TGTGCCAGCAGCCCTCAGCTAGACACCATATATTTT

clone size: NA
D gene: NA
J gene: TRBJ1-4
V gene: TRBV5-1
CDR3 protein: CASSLEPGEGEKLFF
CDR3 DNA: TGCGCCAGCAGCTTGGAACCGGGGGAGGGTGAAAAACTGTTTTTT

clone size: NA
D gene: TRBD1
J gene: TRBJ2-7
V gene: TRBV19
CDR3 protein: CASSIGGQGRDEQYF
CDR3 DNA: TGTGCCAGTAGTATAGGGGGACAGGGGAGAGACGAGCAGTACTTC

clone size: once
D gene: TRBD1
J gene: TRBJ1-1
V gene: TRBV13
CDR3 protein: CASSLAGQGDTEAFF
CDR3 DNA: TGTGCCAGCAGCTTAGCAGGACAGGGTGACACTGAAGCTTTCTTT

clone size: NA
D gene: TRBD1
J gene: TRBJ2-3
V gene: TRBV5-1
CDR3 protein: CASSLSPGGQADTQYF
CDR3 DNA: TGCGCCAGCAGCCTATCGCCAGGGGGCCAGGCAGATACGCAGTATTTT

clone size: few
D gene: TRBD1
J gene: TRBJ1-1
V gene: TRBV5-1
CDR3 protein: CASSERQGIPEAFF
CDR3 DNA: TGCGCCAGCAGCGAAAGACAGGGTATACCTGAAGCTTTCTTT

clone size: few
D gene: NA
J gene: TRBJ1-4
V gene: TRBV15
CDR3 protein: CATSAGGVAGLNEKLFF
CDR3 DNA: TGTGCCACCAGCGCAGGAGGGGTGGCAGGGCTTAATGAAAAACTGTTTTTT

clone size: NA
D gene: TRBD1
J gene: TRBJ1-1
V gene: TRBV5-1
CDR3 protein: CASSSVPGQSEAFF
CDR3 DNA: TGCGCCAGCAGCTCGGTTCCGGGACAGAGTGAAGCTTTCTTT

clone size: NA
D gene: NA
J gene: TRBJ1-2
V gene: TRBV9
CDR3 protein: CASSPGQRYGYTF
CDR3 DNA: TGTGCCAGCAGCCCCGGACAGAGATATGGCTACACCTTC

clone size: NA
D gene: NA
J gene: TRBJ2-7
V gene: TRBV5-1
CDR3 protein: CASSKQGSSIEQYF
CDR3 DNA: TGCGCCAGCAGCAAACAGGGAAGCTCTATCGAGCAGTACTTC

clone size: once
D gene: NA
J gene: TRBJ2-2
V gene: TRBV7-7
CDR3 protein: CASSFGGELFF
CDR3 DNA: TGTGCCAGCAGCTTCGGCGGGGAGCTGTTTTTT

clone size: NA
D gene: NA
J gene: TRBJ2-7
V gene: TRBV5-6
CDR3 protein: CASSLGPAYEQYF
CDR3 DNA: TGTGCCAGCAGCTTGGGTCCCGCCTACGAGCAGTACTTC

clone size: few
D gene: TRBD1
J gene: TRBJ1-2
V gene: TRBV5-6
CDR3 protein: CASSRGTAIYGYTF
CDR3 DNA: TGTGCCAGCAGCCGCGGGACAGCGATCTATGGCTACACCTTC

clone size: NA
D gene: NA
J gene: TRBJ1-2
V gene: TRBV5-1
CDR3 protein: CASSATTANYGYTF
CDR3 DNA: TGCGCCAGCAGTGCGACCACAGCTAACTATGGCTACACCTTC

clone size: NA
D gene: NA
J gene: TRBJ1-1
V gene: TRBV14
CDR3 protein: CASTLDRSSEAFF
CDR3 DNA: TGTGCCAGCACCTTAGACAGGAGCTCTGAAGCTTTCTTT

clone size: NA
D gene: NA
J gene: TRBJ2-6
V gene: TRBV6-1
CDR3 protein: CASSEKFGGANVLTF
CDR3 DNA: TGTGCCAGCAGTGAAAAGTTCGGGGGGGCCAACGTCCTGACTTTC